A single sample gave rise to the 19 T cell receptor beta chains below, sequenced in a study of T-cell reconstitution after alpha-beta-depleted transplantation in children. This sample's TCRbeta library carried unique molecular identifier barcodes. TCRdb reanalysed the PCR reads using MiXCR and keeps one entry per CDR3 protein. The top ten hold approximately 3% of the sample, which has just under 550,000 distinct CDR3 sequences, around 18% seen once. Specimen: PBMCs from the stem cell graft donor, collected from the stem cell graft. The source is a human donor who donated a stem cell graft to a child with acute lymphoblastic leukemia.

This clonotype has a single count. DNA of the CDR3: TGTGCCAGCAGTGAAAGGCGGCGAGTGAACACTGAAGCTTTCTTT. Residues: CASSERRRVNTEAFF. The rearrangement links TRBV6-1 to TRBJ1-1; D gene ambiguous. Germline CDR1 reads MNHNS; CDR2 reads SASEGT. V gave up 2 bases and J gave up 0 bases, with 10 bases separating them. This CDR3 comprises 15 residues.

This clonotype was seen only a few times. This chain joins TRBV5-6 and TRBJ2-5, with D perhaps TRBD2 (6 bases). Trimming shortened V by 4 bases and J by 8 bases, and 21 bases separated the two germline ends. CDR1 SGHDT and CDR2 YYEEEE come from the germline V gene. CDR3 size: 15 residues. The CDR3 DNA reads as TGTGCCAGCAGCCGGCGGAGGGCCATTGTTGGAACCCAGTACTTC. Translating gives CASSRRRAIVGTQYF.

The chain has TRBV20-1 and TRBJ1-5, with TRBD1 identical over 11 bases. Trimming at V came to 8 bases and at J to 6 bases, leaving 9 bases not matched to a gene. The germline CDR1 and CDR2 sequences are DFQATT and SNEGSKA (reference sequence). CDR3 size: 14 residues. CDR3 residues: CSTEGTGGSQPQHF. The CDR3 DNA reads TGCAGTACTGAGGGGACAGGGGGGTCTCAGCCCCAGCATTTT.

This chain links TRBV29-1 with TRBJ2-1, with TRBD2 as a possible D gene (7 bases). The CDR3 consists of 15 residues. V shed 2 bases and J shed 7 bases, with 18 bases lying between them. Germline CDR1 reads SQVTM; CDR2 reads ANQGSEA. This CDR3 reads CSVEIGGGEFNEQFF. The CDR3 DNA reads TGCAGCGTTGAAATCGGAGGGGGGGAGTTTAATGAGCAGTTCTTC.

This clonotype came up a few times. This sequence joins TRBV7-9 and TRBJ1-2; D remains unclear. V dropped 5 bases and J dropped 5 bases, with 12 bases sitting between them. CDR3 length equals 13 residues. The germline V gene has CDR1 SEHNR and CDR2 FQNEAQ (reference sequence). The CDR3 DNA reads TGTGCCAGCAGCCCCAGGAACTCGTATGGCTACACCTTC. Translated, it gives CASSPRNSYGYTF. The full variable domain, completed using reference TRBV7-9 and TRBJ1-2, is DTGVSQNPRHKITKRGQNVTFRCDPISEHNRLYWYRQTLGQGPEFLTYFQNEAQLEKSRLLSDRFSAERPKGSFSTLEIQRTEQGDSAMYLCASSPRNSYGYTFGSGTRLTVV.

This sequence joins TRBV9 and TRBJ2-7; D is unclear. The length of the CDR3 is 14 residues. V was clipped by 4 bases and J by 6 bases, with 17 bases between them. The germline gives CDR1 SGDLS, CDR2 YYNGEE. CDR3 in amino acids: CASSPTRIDGEQYF. As DNA, the CDR3 is TGTGCCAGCAGCCCAACCCGGATTGACGGCGAGCAGTACTTC. Using reference TRBV9 and TRBJ2-7 for the parts outside the CDR3, the full variable domain is DSGVTQTPKHLITATGQRVTLRCSPRSGDLSVYWYQQSLDQGLQFLIQYYNGEERAKGNILERFSAQQFPDLHSELNLSSLELGDSALYFCASSPTRIDGEQYFGPGTRLTVT.

This clonotype appeared a few times. The chain couples TRBV5-1 to TRBJ2-7; 8 positions match TRBD2. This CDR3 has 17 amino acids. Germline V lookup: CDR1 SGHRS, CDR2 YFSETQ. V lost 0 bases and J lost 2; bases outside the gene matches: 10. The CDR3 reads CASSLARAGAGAYEQYF. CDR3 coding DNA: TGCGCCAGCAGCTTGGCCCGAGCGGGAGCGGGCGCCTACGAGCAGTACTTC. Using reference TRBV5-1 and TRBJ2-7 for the parts outside the CDR3, the full variable domain is KAGVTQTPRYLIKTRGQQVTLSCSPISGHRSVSWYQQTPGQGLQFLFEYFSETQRNKGNFPGRFSGRQFSNSRSEMNVSTLELGDSALYLCASSLARAGAGAYEQYFGPGTRLTVT.

This clonotype appeared a few times. This chain connects TRBV27 to TRBJ2-3; TRBD2 matches at 11 bases. V was clipped by 5 bases and J by 4 bases; unmatched bases: 8. The CDR3 loop spans 16 amino acids. The germline V gene has CDR1 MNHEY and CDR2 SMNVEV (reference sequence). The CDR3 protein is CASSVTSGSLADTQYF. The CDR3 DNA follows: TGTGCCAGCAGTGTAACTAGCGGGAGTTTGGCAGATACGCAGTATTTT.

The chain carries TRBV20-1 and TRBJ1-1; the D is unclear. Germline V CDR1 and CDR2: DFQATT, SNEGSKA (reference sequence). The V end was cut by 8 bases, the J end by 0 bases, with 10 bases between. The CDR3 runs 12 residues. Written as DNA, the CDR3 is TGCAGTCGGAAAGTCATGAACACTGAAGCTTTCTTT. It codes for CSRKVMNTEAFF.

J is TRBJ2-3 and V is TRBV3-1, with 7 nucleotides matching TRBD2. Per germline, CDR1 LGHDT and CDR2 YNNKEL (reference sequence). The CDR3 is 16 amino acids. Trimming cost V 0 bases and J 2 bases; bases outside gene matches: 5. CDR3 sequence (DNA): TGTGCCAGCAGCCAAGAGGCCGGGACTAACACAGATACGCAGTATTTT. Translating it yields CASSQEAGTNTDTQYF.

This clonotype has more than one count but fewer than ten. The CDR3: CASSFQGSGNHGYTF. The CDR3 nucleotides are TGTGCCAGCAGTTTCCAGGGGAGCGGGAATCATGGCTACACCTTC. The chain employs TRBV12-3 or TRBV12-4 and TRBJ1-2; D may be TRBD1 (6 bases). CDR3 length: 15 amino acids. V lost 3 bases and J 6 bases, leaving 17 bases between the germline ends.

The V call is TRBV5-1, the J call TRBJ1-1, with 7 bases lining up with TRBD1. J gave up 2 bases and V 0 bases, and 4 bases lay outside the gene matches. Germline-derived CDR1 and CDR2 are SGHRS and YFSETQ. CDR3 length equals 15 residues. CDR3 coding DNA: TGCGCCAGCAGCTTGGTTTACAGGGGAAACACTGAAGCTTTCTTT. Translation gives CASSLVYRGNTEAFF. Full variable domain (remainder filled in from reference TRBV5-1 and TRBJ1-1): KAGVTQTPRYLIKTRGQQVTLSCSPISGHRSVSWYQQTPGQGLQFLFEYFSETQRNKGNFPGRFSGRQFSNSRSEMNVSTLELGDSALYLCASSLVYRGNTEAFFGQGTRLTVV.

This rearrangement joins TRBV5-6 to TRBJ2-2; TRBD1 aligns across 10 bases. The trim removed 4 bases at V and 9 bases at J, leaving 6 bases unmatched. Germline assignment: CDR1 SGHDT and CDR2 YYEEEE. The CDR3 runs to 14 residues. CDR3 sequence: CASSLRDRGWELFF. The CDR3 DNA reads TGTGCCAGCAGCCTACGGGACAGGGGCTGGGAGCTGTTTTTT.

About this clonotype itself: The junction departs from the called germline gene at one end, perhaps through a read error. The V and J genes are TRBV5-1 and TRBJ1-1; 9 nucleotides match TRBD1. This CDR3 region has 16 residues. Germline CDR1 and CDR2: SGHRS and YFSETQ. The CDR3 DNA follows: TGCGTCAGCAGCCCGGACAGGGGAAGTATGAACACTGAAGCTTTCTTT. Amino acid sequence: CVSSPDRGSMNTEAFF.

The V gene is TRBV4-1, the J gene TRBJ1-4; no reliable D call. The V gene's germline CDR1 is MGHRA and CDR2 YSYEKL. Trimming left V 0 bases short and J 6 bases short, with 14 bases between. The CDR3 extends over 16 amino acids. This CDR3 reads CASSQERLAGDEKLFF. The CDR3 DNA follows: TGCGCCAGCAGCCAAGAGAGGTTGGCTGGGGATGAAAAACTGTTTTTT.

The V call is TRBV13, the J call TRBJ2-4, with D maybe TRBD1 (5 bases). The V end was cut by 3 bases, the J end by 1 base, with 13 bases between. CDR3 length equals 16 residues. The germline V gene has CDR1 PRHDT and CDR2 FYEKMQ (reference sequence). The DNA for the CDR3 is TGTGCCAGCAGCTTTCGGTCAGGGTTCGCCAAAAACATTCAGTACTTC. Protein: CASSFRSGFAKNIQYF.

The table lists this clonotype with a few counts. The rearrangement uses TRBV6-6 and TRBJ1-1; D is unclear. Per the germline V gene, CDR1 is MNHNY and CDR2 is SVGAGI (reference sequence). Between the trimmed V and J ends, which lost 11 bases and 4 bases, there was a span of 14 bases. The CDR3 is made up of 12 amino acids. The CDR3 here is CAGEGRGTEAFF. The CDR3 nucleotides are TGTGCCGGCGAGGGAAGAGGCACTGAAGCTTTCTTT.

The V and J genes are TRBV15 and TRBJ2-7; the D gene is possibly TRBD1 (6 bases). Germline V gene lookup returns CDR1 LNHNV and CDR2 YYDKDF (reference sequence). The CDR3 covers 15 residues. V lost 0 bases to trimming and J lost 1 base, with 10 bases between them. The CDR3 protein is CATSRERTASYEQYF. As DNA, the CDR3 is TGTGCCACCAGCAGAGAACGGACAGCGTCCTACGAGCAGTACTTC.

This clonotype was observed a handful of times. The rearrangement links TRBV11-1 to TRBJ2-3, with TRBD1 matching 9 bases. V shed 8 bases, J shed 0 bases, and the junction held 15 bases outside the gene matches. Germline-derived CDR1 and CDR2 are SGHAT and FQDESV (reference sequence). The CDR3 consists of 18 residues. DNA for the CDR3: TGTGCCAGCCGGCACCGGACAGGGGACACCGAGAGCACAGATACGCAGTATTTT. It translates to CASRHRTGDTESTDTQYF. The full variable domain, rest sourced from reference TRBV11-1 and TRBJ2-3, is EAEVAQSPRYKITEKSQAVAFWCDPISGHATLYWYRQILGQGPELLVQFQDESVVDDSQLPKDRFSAERLKGVDSTLKIQPAELGDSAMYLCASRHRTGDTESTDTQYFGPGTRLTVL.